A selection of T cell receptor beta chains follows, all from one sample in a study of blood T cell repertoires in COVID-19. Some clones are missing from TCRdb's copy, which holds only in-frame ones; the method was immunoSEQ multiplex PCR. The data show fewer than 85,000 clones, around 80% seen once. Sequenced sample: peripheral blood. Source of these receptors: a human donor in a cohort sampled during active COVID-19. CDR3s include the opening cysteine and the closing phenylalanine or tryptophan. A D gene is named only where the DNA matches it firmly. Rows may omit the clone size; those that give it use once, few, many or a size class.

NA TRBJ1-6 TRBD1 TRBV18 16 CASSLQGTSYNSPLHF TGTGCCAGCTCCCTACAGGGGACCTCCTATAATTCACCCCTCCACTTT
NA TRBJ1-2 TRBD1 TRBV2 14 CASSGTGYNYGYTF TGTGCCAGCTCCGGGACAGGCTATAACTATGGCTACACCTTC
NA TRBJ2-5 TRBD1 TRBV28 15 CASSPGQAGRETQYF TGTGCCAGCAGTCCCGGACAGGCGGGTAGGGAGACCCAGTACTTC
NA TRBJ1-6 NA TRBV19 16 CASSMDSAAYNSPLHF TGTGCCAGTAGTATGGACAGCGCAGCCTATAATTCACCCCTCCACTTT
NA TRBJ2-3 NA TRBV5-8 14 CASSARGSTDTQYF TGTGCCAGCAGCGCCCGGGGGTCCACAGATACGCAGTATTTT
many TRBJ1-5 NA TRBV6-6 11 CASTSAGTTHF TGTGCCAGCACCTCCGCCGGAACTACCCATTTT
few TRBJ2-7 NA TRBV28 15 CASSSHRVSSYEQYF TGTGCCAGCAGTTCCCACAGAGTAAGCTCCTACGAGCAGTACTTC
NA TRBJ2-7 TRBD1 TRBV5-4 13 CASRLGQGYEQYF TGTGCCAGCAGGCTGGGACAGGGCTACGAGCAGTACTTC
NA TRBJ1-2 NA TRBV29-1 12 CSVLQGDYGYTF TGCAGCGTTTTACAGGGTGACTATGGCTACACCTTC
once TRBJ1-1 NA TRBV18 13 CASSPGTYTEAFF TGTGCCAGCTCACCAGGGACATACACTGAAGCTTTCTTT
once TRBJ2-7 TRBD2 TRBV5-1 15 CASSLGAGDSYEQYF TGCGCCAGCAGCTTGGGGGCGGGGGACTCCTACGAGCAGTACTTC
NA TRBJ2-6 NA TRBV9 19 CASSARGALRNSGANVLTF TGTGCCAGCAGCGCCCGGGGGGCCCTACGTAACTCTGGGGCCAACGTCCTGACTTTC
NA TRBJ2-2 TRBD1 TRBV5-1 16 CASSLGGQGNTGELFF TGCGCCAGCAGCTTGGGAGGACAGGGAAACACCGGGGAGCTGTTTTTT
once TRBJ2-1 TRBD1 TRBV19 16 CASSMSTGQIYNEQFF TGTGCCAGTAGTATGAGTACGGGACAGATCTACAATGAGCAGTTCTTC
NA TRBJ2-2 TRBD2 TRBV6-6 14 CASRGGQDTGELFF TGTGCCAGCCGGGGGGGCCAGGACACCGGGGAGCTGTTTTTT
NA TRBJ1-1 NA TRBV29-1 13 CSCGRELNTEAFF TGCAGCTGCGGACGGGAACTGAACACTGAAGCTTTCTTT
NA TRBJ2-5 TRBD1 TRBV7-3 14 CASSSPDRGETQYF TGTGCCAGCAGCTCCCCGGACAGGGGAGAGACCCAGTACTTC
once TRBJ1-6 NA TRBV6-6 14 CATNTGSHNSPLHF TGTGCCACAAATACAGGGTCTCATAATTCACCCCTCCACTTT
NA TRBJ2-7 NA TRBV5-4 14 CASSAADRYYEQYF TGTGCCAGCAGCGCCGCCGACAGATACTACGAGCAGTACTTC
NA TRBJ1-2 NA TRBV6-5 13 CASTRQPNYGYTF TGTGCCAGCACGAGACAGCCCAACTATGGCTACACCTTC
once TRBJ2-2 NA TRBV3-1/TRBV3-2 14 CASSQPTTTGELFF TGTGCCAGCAGCCAGCCGACTACCACCGGGGAGCTGTTTTTT
few TRBJ2-7 NA TRBV5-1 13 CASSLADHYEQYF TGCGCCAGCAGCTTGGCAGATCACTACGAGCAGTACTTC
NA TRBJ1-3 NA TRBV11-2 17 CASSLRGSPNSGNTIYF TGTGCCAGCAGCTTGCGAGGCAGTCCTAACTCTGGAAACACCATATATTTT
NA TRBJ2-3 NA TRBV6-6 16 CASSTDTITSTDTQYF TGTGCCAGCAGCACAGACACGATTACTAGCACAGATACGCAGTATTTT
few TRBJ1-6 NA TRBV6-5 14 CASSPSTSNSPLHF TGTGCCAGCAGTCCTTCGACAAGTAATTCACCCCTCCACTTT
NA TRBJ2-3 NA TRBV19 13 CASSPTRGNTQYF TGTGCCAGTAGTCCTACCAGGGGAAATACGCAGTATTTT
NA TRBJ2-7 NA TRBV5-1 15 CASSLSPVTSYEQYF TGCGCCAGCAGCTTGAGCCCTGTCACCTCCTACGAGCAGTACTTC
NA TRBJ1-2 TRBD1 TRBV9 14 CASSPTGEHYGYTF TGTGCCAGCAGCCCCACAGGGGAGCACTATGGCTACACCTTC
NA TRBJ1-1 TRBD1 TRBV19 13 CASTRDSPTEAFF TGTGCCAGCACCCGGGACAGCCCGACTGAAGCTTTCTTT
NA TRBJ2-7 NA TRBV5-8 13 CASSHRARGEQYF TGTGCCAGCAGCCACAGGGCTCGGGGCGAGCAGTACTTC
NA TRBJ2-3 TRBD2 TRBV6-6 15 CASSSTSGGADTQYF TGTGCCAGCAGTTCAACTAGCGGGGGGGCAGATACGCAGTATTTT
NA TRBJ1-1 NA TRBV30 12 CAWSFIQGEAFF TGTGCCTGGAGCTTCATCCAGGGTGAAGCTTTCTTT
once TRBJ2-2 NA TRBV4-1 16 CASSQGVASRTGELFF TGCGCCAGCAGCCAAGGAGTTGCTAGTCGGACCGGGGAGCTGTTTTTT
NA TRBJ1-5 TRBD1 TRBV7-2 15 CASSLGQGLGQPQHF TGTGCCAGCAGCTTGGGACAGGGGTTGGGTCAGCCCCAGCATTTT
NA TRBJ1-5 NA TRBV19 11 CASREGTGVAF TGTGCCAGTAGGGAGGGGACCGGTGTAGCATTT
NA TRBJ2-7 NA TRBV3-1/TRBV3-2 15 CASSLRLTPSYEQYF TGTGCCAGCAGCCTCCGACTAACCCCCTCCTACGAGCAGTACTTC
NA TRBJ1-1 TRBD1 TRBV28 11 CASRGATEAFF TGTGCCTCCAGGGGGGCCACTGAAGCTTTCTTT
NA TRBJ2-5 TRBD1 TRBV20-1 11 CSVQDRETQYF TGCAGTGTTCAGGACAGGGAGACCCAGTACTTC
NA TRBJ2-7 TRBD2 TRBV3-1/TRBV3-2 13 CASSHGGGYEQYF TGTGCCAGCAGCCACGGCGGGGGCTACGAGCAGTACTTC
NA TRBJ1-1 TRBD1 TRBV24-1 17 CATSDYRTGYMNTEAFF TGTGCCACCAGTGATTACCGGACAGGGTACATGAACACTGAAGCTTTCTTT
NA TRBJ2-3 NA TRBV2 13 CASRARSTDTQYF TGTGCCAGCAGGGCCCGTAGCACAGATACGCAGTATTTT
NA TRBJ1-2 TRBD1 TRBV6-5 14 CASSETGIPVGYTF TGTGCCAGCAGCGAGACAGGGATCCCCGTGGGCTACACCTTC
NA TRBJ1-2 NA TRBV6-6 14 CASSPTRARYGYTF TGTGCCAGCAGCCCCACGCGGGCTCGCTATGGCTACACCTTC
NA TRBJ2-7 NA TRBV5-1 13 CASKGGPSYEQYF TGCGCCAGCAAAGGAGGGCCGTCCTACGAGCAGTACTTC
NA TRBJ1-6 NA TRBV18 14 CASSPEGGNSPLHF TGTGCCAGCTCACCAGAGGGCGGTAATTCACCCCTCCACTTT
NA TRBJ2-4 NA TRBV28 17 CASSSWTNGRAKNIQYF TGTGCCAGCAGTTCCTGGACTAATGGTAGAGCCAAAAACATTCAGTACTTC
NA TRBJ2-2 TRBD2 TRBV4-1 16 CASSQEGTTNTGELFF TGCGCCAGCAGCCAAGAGGGGACTACGAACACCGGGGAGCTGTTTTTT
NA TRBJ1-5 NA TRBV4-1 15 CASSQEVAGNQPQHF TGCGCCAGCAGCCAAGAAGTTGCAGGGAATCAGCCCCAGCATTTT
few TRBJ2-1 TRBD2 TRBV4-2 18 CASSQSSASGSSYNEQFF TGTGCCAGCAGCCAGTCATCTGCTAGCGGGAGCTCCTACAATGAGCAGTTCTTC
NA TRBJ1-1 NA TRBV11-2 15 CASSHPTVMNTEAFF TGTGCCAGCAGCCACCCTACAGTCATGAACACTGAAGCTTTCTTT
NA TRBJ1-2 TRBD1 TRBV5-6 16 CASSLLGQGSNYGYTF TGTGCCAGCAGCTTGTTGGGACAGGGAAGCAACTATGGCTACACCTTC
NA TRBJ2-7 NA TRBV10-1 15 CASSEPPGGRTEQYF TGCGCCAGCAGTGAGCCGCCCGGGGGTCGTACCGAGCAGTACTTC
NA TRBJ2-7 NA TRBV27 13 CASSPIGSYEQYF TGTGCCAGCAGCCCCATCGGTTCCTACGAGCAGTACTTC
NA TRBJ1-2 TRBD1 TRBV5-4 16 CASSPEGTGGPYGYTF TGTGCCAGCAGCCCGGAAGGGACAGGGGGCCCCTATGGCTACACCTTC
NA TRBJ2-3 TRBD2 TRBV6-1 14 CASSEGLATDTQYF TGTGCCAGCAGTGAAGGACTAGCCACAGATACGCAGTATTTT
NA TRBJ2-7 TRBD1 TRBV6-5 16 CASSYSSDRGTYEQYF TGTGCCAGCAGTTACTCCTCGGACAGGGGGACCTACGAGCAGTACTTC
NA TRBJ2-3 TRBD2 TRBV10-3 19 CAISEFRASGELYTDTQYF TGTGCCATCAGTGAATTCAGGGCTAGCGGGGAGCTCTACACAGATACGCAGTATTTT
NA TRBJ2-3 NA TRBV5-4 13 CASSPGFTDTQYF TGTGCCAGCAGCCCGGGATTCACAGATACGCAGTATTTT
NA TRBJ2-7 TRBD1 TRBV29-1 12 CSVRGPLWEQYF TGCAGCGTCAGGGGGCCTCTCTGGGAGCAGTACTTC